Listed below are T cell receptor beta chains from one sample, sequenced in a study of blood T cell repertoires in COVID-19. TCRdb keeps only in-frame clones here, not all; method: immunoSEQ multiplex PCR. The sample has about 130,000 clones, about four fifths seen once. The specimen sequenced was peripheral blood. The source is a woman aged 65 to 85 with COVID-19, enrolled during active disease. The CDR3 runs from the conserved cysteine through the conserved F or W. A D gene is named only where the DNA matches it firmly. A clone size is listed for some rows: how often the clone was seen (once, few, many), or a class if it is expanded.

NA 17 NA TRBJ2-3 TRBV7-2 CASSLIRPRIIRDTQYF TGTGCCAGCAGCTTAATTAGACCGCGGATTATAAGGGATACGCAGTATTTT
once 18 TRBD2 TRBJ2-7 TRBV7-2 CASSLVAGTLEFHYEQYF TGTGCCAGCAGCTTAGTAGCGGGGACTCTGGAATTTCACTACGAGCAGTACTTC
NA 13 NA TRBJ2-7 TRBV5-4 CASSRDTGYEQYF TGTGCCAGCAGCCGGGACACAGGCTACGAGCAGTACTTC
NA 17 TRBD2 TRBJ2-1 TRBV18 CASSPGGPGTSGNEQFF TGTGCCAGCTCACCTGGAGGGCCAGGGACTAGCGGGAATGAGCAGTTCTTC
NA 12 NA TRBJ1-2 TRBV12-3/TRBV12-4 CASTLTDNGYTF TGTGCCAGCACCTTGACTGATAATGGCTACACCTTC
once 14 NA TRBJ2-7 TRBV30 CAWSVKGSDHVQYF TGTGCCTGGAGTGTAAAGGGGTCGGATCACGTCCAGTACTTC
NA 14 NA TRBJ2-1 TRBV15 CATSREPTGGEQFF TGTGCCACCAGCAGAGAGCCCACCGGCGGTGAGCAGTTCTTC
NA 15 TRBD1 TRBJ1-1 TRBV5-4 CASSLVTGGLTEAFF TGTGCCAGCAGCTTGGTGACAGGGGGCTTGACTGAAGCTTTCTTT
NA 17 TRBD2 TRBJ2-3 TRBV4-2 CASSHDLAGGPTDTQYF TGTGCCAGCAGCCACGATCTAGCGGGGGGGCCCACAGATACGCAGTATTTT
NA 13 NA TRBJ1-1 TRBV5-6 CASSLQDSRGAFF TGTGCCAGCAGCCTACAGGACAGCCGGGGAGCTTTCTTT
NA 13 NA TRBJ1-1 TRBV2 CAVKTNGDTEAFF TGTGCCGTAAAAACAAACGGGGACACTGAAGCTTTCTTT
NA 15 NA TRBJ2-2 TRBV19 CASSMALVTTGELFF TGTGCCAGTAGTATGGCCCTTGTAACCACCGGGGAGCTGTTTTTT
NA 14 NA TRBJ1-3 TRBV7-2 CASSRSGRRNTIYF TGTGCCAGCAGCCGCTCTGGCAGGCGAAACACCATATATTTT
NA 17 NA TRBJ1-3 TRBV4-2 CASSPDRGSDSGNTIYF TGTGCCAGCAGCCCCGATCGGGGGAGCGACTCTGGAAACACCATATATTTT
NA 14 NA TRBJ1-1 TRBV7-8 CASSSPDMNTEAFF TGTGCCAGCAGCTCCCCAGACATGAACACTGAAGCTTTCTTT
NA 13 NA TRBJ2-7 TRBV6-1 CASSERIAGEQYF TGTGCCAGCAGTGAGAGGATTGCGGGAGAGCAGTACTTC
NA 13 NA TRBJ1-1 TRBV6-5 CASSTEVGTEAFF TGTGCCAGCAGTACCGAGGTCGGCACTGAAGCTTTCTTT
NA 16 NA TRBJ2-5 TRBV3-1/TRBV3-2 CASSQDLGGGGETQYF TGTGCCAGCAGCCAAGATCTTGGAGGGGGCGGAGAGACCCAGTACTTC
NA 12 NA TRBJ1-4 TRBV3-1/TRBV3-2 CASTGEGEKLFF TGTGCCAGCACCGGGGAGGGAGAAAAACTGTTTTTT
NA 12 NA TRBJ1-2 TRBV28 CASSLYLGGYTF TGTGCCAGCAGTTTATATCTCGGGGGCTACACCTTC
NA 15 TRBD2 TRBJ2-3 TRBV5-1 CASSSTSGAADTQYF TGCGCCAGCAGCTCGACTAGCGGGGCGGCAGATACGCAGTATTTT
once 14 TRBD1 TRBJ2-5 TRBV29-1 CSLHGSQGDETQYF TGCAGCCTCCACGGCAGCCAGGGGGATGAGACCCAGTACTTC
NA 20 TRBD1 TRBJ1-5 TRBV5-1 CASSLKPIGQGSSSGQPQHF TGCGCCAGCAGCTTGAAACCTATAGGACAGGGGTCTAGTTCGGGTCAGCCCCAGCATTTT
NA 17 NA TRBJ1-2 TRBV4-2 CASSQGSLGADSDGYTF TGTGCCAGCAGCCAAGGATCCTTAGGGGCAGATTCGGATGGCTACACCTTC
once 15 TRBD1 TRBJ2-7 TRBV18 CASSREGQGTNEQYF TGTGCCAGCTCCAGGGAAGGACAGGGGACGAACGAGCAGTACTTC
NA 15 NA TRBJ1-5 TRBV7-2 CASSSDSGPYQPQHF TGTGCCAGCAGCTCCGATTCAGGGCCCTATCAGCCCCAGCATTTT
NA 14 NA TRBJ1-1 TRBV7-9 CASSGGLPNTEAFF TGTGCCAGCAGCGGGGGACTGCCGAACACTGAAGCTTTCTTT
NA 16 TRBD2 TRBJ2-1 TRBV19 CASSARGLAAYNEQFF TGTGCCAGTAGTGCTAGAGGACTAGCGGCCTACAATGAGCAGTTCTTC
NA 15 NA TRBJ2-7 TRBV18 CASSPPTGGFYEQYF TGTGCCAGCTCACCACCGACAGGTGGATTCTACGAGCAGTACTTC
NA 16 TRBD1 TRBJ1-5 TRBV30 CAWSPRSGGPNQPQHF TGTGCCTGGAGTCCACGGTCAGGGGGGCCAAATCAGCCCCAGCATTTT
few 11 NA TRBJ1-1 TRBV6-2/TRBV6-3 CASSYQGMAFF TGTGCCAGCAGTTACCAGGGGATGGCTTTCTTT
NA 11 NA TRBJ2-7 TRBV7-3 CASSPDREQYF TGTGCCAGCAGCCCAGACAGGGAGCAGTACTTC
many 16 NA TRBJ1-1 TRBV20-1 CSASGLLGALNTEAFF TGCAGTGCTAGTGGATTACTGGGAGCTCTTAACACTGAAGCTTTCTTT
NA 14 NA TRBJ1-5 TRBV27 CASSSGQGFQPQHF TGTGCCAGCAGCTCCGGGCAGGGGTTCCAGCCCCAGCATTTT
NA 15 TRBD2 TRBJ2-1 TRBV9 CASGPERGWRNEQFF TGTGCCAGCGGCCCGGAGCGGGGGTGGAGAAATGAGCAGTTCTTC
NA 13 NA TRBJ1-6 TRBV6-1 CASSEKVLGRNDF TGTGCCAGCAGTGAAAAGGTCCTGGGCCGGAATGACTTT
NA 14 NA TRBJ2-5 TRBV24-1 CATSDPRYRETQYF TGTGCCACCAGTGATCCCCGATATCGGGAGACCCAGTACTTC
NA 13 NA TRBJ1-6 TRBV19 CASKEGNNSPLHF TGTGCCTCAAAGGAGGGGAATAATTCACCCCTCCACTTT
NA 18 NA TRBJ1-5 TRBV10-1 CASSEYGGGRYSNQPQHF TGCGCCAGCAGTGAGTACGGGGGGGGGCGCTATAGCAATCAGCCCCAGCATTTT
NA 13 NA TRBJ2-5 TRBV10-2 CAQAGSYQETQYF TGCGCCCAAGCAGGGTCGTACCAAGAGACCCAGTACTTC
NA 15 NA TRBJ2-1 TRBV7-8 CASRAGGRLYNEQFF TGTGCCAGCAGAGCAGGGGGGAGGTTGTACAATGAGCAGTTCTTC
NA 14 NA TRBJ1-1 TRBV3-1/TRBV3-2 CASSPTGSVTEAFF TGTGCCAGCAGCCCCACTGGAAGCGTGACTGAAGCTTTCTTT
NA 15 TRBD2 TRBJ2-7 TRBV6-2/TRBV6-3 CASSVGTSGSYEQYF TGTGCCAGCAGTGTTGGGACTAGCGGGAGCTACGAGCAGTACTTC
NA 11 NA TRBJ1-2 TRBV15 CATQDMYGYTF TGTGCCACCCAAGACATGTATGGCTACACCTTC
NA 14 TRBD1 TRBJ2-7 TRBV19 CASSRQGVGYEQYF TGTGCCAGTAGCAGACAGGGGGTCGGATACGAGCAGTACTTC
NA 15 TRBD2 TRBJ2-5 TRBV7-2 CASSLGPGEGETQYF TGTGCCAGCAGCTTAGGCCCGGGGGAGGGGGAGACCCAGTACTTC
NA 15 NA TRBJ1-5 TRBV2 CASSVEGRSNQPQHF TGTGCCAGCAGCGTCGAGGGAAGGAGCAATCAGCCCCAGCATTTT
NA 14 TRBD1 TRBJ1-2 TRBV19 CASKTGQGIGGYTF TGTGCCAGTAAGACGGGACAGGGAATAGGTGGCTACACCTTC
NA 16 TRBD2 TRBJ2-2 TRBV12-5 CASGLGAGGPGGELFF TGTGCTAGTGGTTTGGGTGCGGGGGGCCCTGGCGGGGAGCTGTTTTTT
NA 12 NA TRBJ1-3 TRBV19 CASSIAGNTIYF TGTGCCAGTAGTATCGCTGGAAACACCATATATTTT
NA 15 NA TRBJ1-6 TRBV3-1/TRBV3-2 CASSQGGRGNSPLHF TGTGCCAGCAGCCAGGGGGGACGAGGGAATTCACCCCTCCACTTT
NA 14 NA TRBJ1-1 TRBV5-1 CASSRDSSNTEAFF TGCGCCAGCAGCCGCGACAGCTCCAACACTGAAGCTTTCTTT
NA 16 TRBD2 TRBJ2-7 TRBV27 CASSSPTSGRIYEQYF TGTGCCAGCAGTTCCCCGACTAGCGGGCGAATCTACGAGCAGTACTTC
NA 14 NA TRBJ2-5 TRBV7-8 CASSSGQIQETQYF TGTGCCAGCAGCTCAGGGCAGATCCAAGAGACCCAGTACTTC
few 12 NA TRBJ1-2 TRBV21-1 CASNWTDRGYTF TGTGCCAGCAATTGGACAGATCGGGGCTACACCTTC